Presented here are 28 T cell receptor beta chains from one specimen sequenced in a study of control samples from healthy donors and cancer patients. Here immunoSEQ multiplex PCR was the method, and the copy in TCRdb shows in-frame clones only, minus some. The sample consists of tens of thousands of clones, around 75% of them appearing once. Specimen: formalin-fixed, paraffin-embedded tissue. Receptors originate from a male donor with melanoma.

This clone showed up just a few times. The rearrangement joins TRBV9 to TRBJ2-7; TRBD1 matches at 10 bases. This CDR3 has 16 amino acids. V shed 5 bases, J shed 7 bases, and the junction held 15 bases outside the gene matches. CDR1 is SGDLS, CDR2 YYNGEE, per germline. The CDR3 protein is CASSYGTGAFLREQYF. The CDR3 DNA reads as TGTGCCAGCAGTTACGGGACAGGGGCCTTCCTACGAGAGCAGTACTTC.

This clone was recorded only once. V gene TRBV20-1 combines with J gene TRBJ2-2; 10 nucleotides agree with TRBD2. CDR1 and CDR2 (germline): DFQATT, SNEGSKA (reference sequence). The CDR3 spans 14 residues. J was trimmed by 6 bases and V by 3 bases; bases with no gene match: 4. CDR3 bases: TGCAGTGCTAGTTCGAGCGGGAGGGCCGGGGAGCTGTTTTTT. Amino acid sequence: CSASSSGRAGELFF.

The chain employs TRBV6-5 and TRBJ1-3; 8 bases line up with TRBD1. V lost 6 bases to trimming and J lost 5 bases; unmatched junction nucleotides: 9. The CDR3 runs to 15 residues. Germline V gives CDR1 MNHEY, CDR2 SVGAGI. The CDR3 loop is CASRTRTGNRNTIYF. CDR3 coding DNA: TGTGCCAGCAGGACTAGGACAGGGAATAGAAACACCATATATTTT.

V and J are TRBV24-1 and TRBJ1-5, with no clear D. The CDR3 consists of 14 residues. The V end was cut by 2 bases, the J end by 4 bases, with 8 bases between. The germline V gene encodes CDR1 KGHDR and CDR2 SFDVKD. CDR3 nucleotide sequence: TGTGCCACCAGTGATTCGGGGTGGAATCAGCCCCAGCATTTT. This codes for CATSDSGWNQPQHF.

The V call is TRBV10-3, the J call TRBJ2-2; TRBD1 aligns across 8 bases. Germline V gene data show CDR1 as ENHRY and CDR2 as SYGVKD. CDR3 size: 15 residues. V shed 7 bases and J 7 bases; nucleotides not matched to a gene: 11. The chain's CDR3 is CAIMAGTGASGELFF. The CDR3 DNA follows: TGTGCCATCATGGCCGGGACAGGAGCTAGCGGGGAGCTGTTTTTT.

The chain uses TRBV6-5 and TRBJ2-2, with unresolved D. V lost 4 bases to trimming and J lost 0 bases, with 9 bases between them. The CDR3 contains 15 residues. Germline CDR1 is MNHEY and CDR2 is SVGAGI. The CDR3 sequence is CASSFFRANTGELFF. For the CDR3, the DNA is TGTGCCAGCAGTTTCTTTAGGGCGAACACCGGGGAGCTGTTTTTT.

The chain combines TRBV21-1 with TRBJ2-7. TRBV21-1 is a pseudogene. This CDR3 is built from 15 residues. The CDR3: CASSQEWGYSYEQYF. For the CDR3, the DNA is TGTGCCAGCAGCCAAGAATGGGGATACTCCTACGAGCAGTACTTC.

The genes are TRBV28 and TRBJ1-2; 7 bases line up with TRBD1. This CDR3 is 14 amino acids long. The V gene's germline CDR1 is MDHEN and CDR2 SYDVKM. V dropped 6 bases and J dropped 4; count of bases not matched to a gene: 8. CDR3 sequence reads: CASRWRGGGYGYTF. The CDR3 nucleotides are TGTGCCAGCAGGTGGAGAGGGGGCGGCTATGGCTACACCTTC.

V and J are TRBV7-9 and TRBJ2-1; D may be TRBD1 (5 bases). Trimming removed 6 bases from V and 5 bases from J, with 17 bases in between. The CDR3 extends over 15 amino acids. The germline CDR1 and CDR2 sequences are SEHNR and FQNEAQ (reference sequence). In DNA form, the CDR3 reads TGTGCCAGCAGTTCCGTGGGGCAACCGAACAATGAGCAGTTCTTC. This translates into CASSSVGQPNNEQFF.

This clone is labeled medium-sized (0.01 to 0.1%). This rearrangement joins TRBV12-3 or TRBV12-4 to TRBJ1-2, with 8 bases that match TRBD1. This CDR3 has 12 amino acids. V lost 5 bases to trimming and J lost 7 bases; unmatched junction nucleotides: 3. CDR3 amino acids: CASSRTGFGYTF. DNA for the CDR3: TGTGCCAGCAGTCGGACAGGGTTTGGCTACACCTTC.

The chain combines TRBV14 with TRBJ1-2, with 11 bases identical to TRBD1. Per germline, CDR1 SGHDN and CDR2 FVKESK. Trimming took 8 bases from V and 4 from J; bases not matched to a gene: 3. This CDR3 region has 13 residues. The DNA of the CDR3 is TGTGCCAGCTCCGGGACAGGGGGCTATGGCTACACCTTC. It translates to CASSGTGGYGYTF.

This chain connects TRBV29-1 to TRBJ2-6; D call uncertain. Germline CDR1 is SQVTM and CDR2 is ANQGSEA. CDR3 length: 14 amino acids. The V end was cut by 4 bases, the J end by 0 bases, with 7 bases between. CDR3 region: CSVAQASGANVLTF. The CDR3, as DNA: TGCAGCGTTGCTCAGGCCTCTGGGGCCAACGTCCTGACTTTC.

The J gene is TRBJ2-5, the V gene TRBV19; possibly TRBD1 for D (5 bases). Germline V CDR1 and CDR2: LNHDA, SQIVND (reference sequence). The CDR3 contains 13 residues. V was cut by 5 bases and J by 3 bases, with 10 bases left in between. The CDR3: CASSPDTEETQYF. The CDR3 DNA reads TGTGCCAGTAGTCCGGACACTGAAGAGACCCAGTACTTC.

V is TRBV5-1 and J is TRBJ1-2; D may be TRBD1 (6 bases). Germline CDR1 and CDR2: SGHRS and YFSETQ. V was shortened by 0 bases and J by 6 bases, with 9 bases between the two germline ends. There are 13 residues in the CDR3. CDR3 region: CASSLAQGDGYTF. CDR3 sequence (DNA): TGCGCCAGCAGCTTGGCACAGGGTGATGGCTACACCTTC.

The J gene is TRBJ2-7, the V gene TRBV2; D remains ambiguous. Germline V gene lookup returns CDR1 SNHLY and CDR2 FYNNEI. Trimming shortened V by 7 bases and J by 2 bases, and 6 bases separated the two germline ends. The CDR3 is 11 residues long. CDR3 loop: CASTGAYEQYF. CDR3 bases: TGTGCCAGCACTGGAGCCTACGAGCAGTACTTC.

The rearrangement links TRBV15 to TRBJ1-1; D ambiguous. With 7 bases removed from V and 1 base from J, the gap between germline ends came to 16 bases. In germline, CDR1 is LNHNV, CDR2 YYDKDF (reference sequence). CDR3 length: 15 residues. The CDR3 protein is CATNPGAKENTEAFF. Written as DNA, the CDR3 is TGTGCCACCAATCCCGGCGCCAAAGAGAACACTGAAGCTTTCTTT.

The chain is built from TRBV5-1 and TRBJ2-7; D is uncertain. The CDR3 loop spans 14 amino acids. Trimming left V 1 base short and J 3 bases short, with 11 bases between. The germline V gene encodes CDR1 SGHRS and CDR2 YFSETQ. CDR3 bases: TGCGCCAGCAGCTTGACGGGTGGCGGCTACGAGCAGTACTTC. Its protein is CASSLTGGGYEQYF.

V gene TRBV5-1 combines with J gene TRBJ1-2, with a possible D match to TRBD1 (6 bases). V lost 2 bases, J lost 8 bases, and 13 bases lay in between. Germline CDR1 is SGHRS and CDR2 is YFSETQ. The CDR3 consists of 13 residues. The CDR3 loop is CASSLNEQGGYTF. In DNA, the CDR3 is TGCGCCAGCAGCTTAAACGAACAGGGCGGCTACACCTTC.

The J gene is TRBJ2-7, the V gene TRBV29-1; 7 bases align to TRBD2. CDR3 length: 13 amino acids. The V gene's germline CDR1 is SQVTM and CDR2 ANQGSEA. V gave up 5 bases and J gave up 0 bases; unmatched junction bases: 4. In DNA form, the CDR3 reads TGCAGCGTTCGGCTAGCGGACTCCTACGAGCAGTACTTC. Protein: CSVRLADSYEQYF.

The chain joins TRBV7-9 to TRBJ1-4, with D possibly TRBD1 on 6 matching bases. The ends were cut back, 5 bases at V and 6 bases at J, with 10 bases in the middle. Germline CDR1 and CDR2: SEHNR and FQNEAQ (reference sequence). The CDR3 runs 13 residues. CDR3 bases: TGTGCCAGCAGCCAAGGGGGTTATGAAAAACTGTTTTTT. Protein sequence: CASSQGGYEKLFF.

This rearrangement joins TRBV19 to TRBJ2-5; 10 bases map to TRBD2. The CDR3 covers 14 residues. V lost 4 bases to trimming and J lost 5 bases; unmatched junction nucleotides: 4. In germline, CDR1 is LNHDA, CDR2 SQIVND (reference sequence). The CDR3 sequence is CASSKLAGTETQYF. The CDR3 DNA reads TGTGCCAGTAGTAAACTAGCGGGAACTGAGACCCAGTACTTC.

This CDR3 is CASSFSGSWNEQFF. The CDR3 bases are TGTGCCAGCAGCTTTAGCGGGAGTTGGAATGAGCAGTTCTTC. The chain is built from TRBV7-9 and TRBJ2-1; TRBD2 aligns across 9 bases. The CDR3 covers 14 residues. V dropped 3 bases and J dropped 7; count of bases not matched to a gene: 4. Germline V gene data show CDR1 as SEHNR and CDR2 as FQNEAQ (reference sequence).

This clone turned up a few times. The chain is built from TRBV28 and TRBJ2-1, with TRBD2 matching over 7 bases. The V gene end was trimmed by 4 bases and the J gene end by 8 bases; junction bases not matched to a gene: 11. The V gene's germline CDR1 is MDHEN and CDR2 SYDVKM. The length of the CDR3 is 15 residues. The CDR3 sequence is CASSSPRGVGDEQFF. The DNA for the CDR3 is TGTGCCAGCAGTTCCCCCCGGGGGGTCGGGGATGAGCAGTTCTTC.

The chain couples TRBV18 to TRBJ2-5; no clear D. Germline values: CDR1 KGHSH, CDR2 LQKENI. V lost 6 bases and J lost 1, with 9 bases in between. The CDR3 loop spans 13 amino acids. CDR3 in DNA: TGTGCCAGCTCCCACAGCGCCCAAGAGACCCAGTACTTC. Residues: CASSHSAQETQYF.

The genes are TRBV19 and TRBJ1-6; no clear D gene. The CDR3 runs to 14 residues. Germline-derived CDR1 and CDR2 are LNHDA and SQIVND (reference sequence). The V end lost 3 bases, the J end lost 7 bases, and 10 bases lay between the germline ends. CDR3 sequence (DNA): TGTGCCAGTAGTATCGCAGGCTGGAATTCACCCCTCCACTTT. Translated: CASSIAGWNSPLHF.

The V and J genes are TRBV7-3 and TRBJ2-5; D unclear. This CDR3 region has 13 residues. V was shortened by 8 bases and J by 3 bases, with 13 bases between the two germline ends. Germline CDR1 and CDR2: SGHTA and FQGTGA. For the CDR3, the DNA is TGTGCCAGCGCGAAGGGTCCGAAAGAGACCCAGTACTTC. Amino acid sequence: CASAKGPKETQYF. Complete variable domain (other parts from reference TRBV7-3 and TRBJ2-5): GAGVSQTPSNKVTEKGKYVELRCDPISGHTALYWYRQSLGQGPEFLIYFQGTGAADDSGLPNDRFFAVRPEGSVSTLKIQRTERGDSAVYLCASAKGPKETQYFGPGTRLLVL.

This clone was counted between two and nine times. The CDR3 nucleotides read TGTGCCAGCAGCCAAGATTTTGGCGGATACGAGCAGTACTTC. Residues: CASSQDFGGYEQYF. The chain links TRBV14 to TRBJ2-7; no firm D call. The CDR3 contains 14 residues. V gave up 0 bases and J gave up 4 bases, with 10 bases separating them. Germline CDR1 reads SGHDN; CDR2 reads FVKESK. Complete variable domain (other parts from reference TRBV14 and TRBJ2-7): EAGVTQFPSHSVIEKGQTVTLRCDPISGHDNLYWYRRVMGKEIKFLLHFVKESKQDESGMPNNRFLAERTGGTYSTLKVQPAELEDSGVYFCASSQDFGGYEQYFGPGTRLTVT.

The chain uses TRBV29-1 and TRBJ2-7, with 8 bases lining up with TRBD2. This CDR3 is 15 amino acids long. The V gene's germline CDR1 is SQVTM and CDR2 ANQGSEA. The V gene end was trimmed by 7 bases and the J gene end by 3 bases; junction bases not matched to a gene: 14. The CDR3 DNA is TGCAGCGCTGAGACCACCGGGACTAGGGGCTACGAGCAGTACTTC. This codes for CSAETTGTRGYEQYF.